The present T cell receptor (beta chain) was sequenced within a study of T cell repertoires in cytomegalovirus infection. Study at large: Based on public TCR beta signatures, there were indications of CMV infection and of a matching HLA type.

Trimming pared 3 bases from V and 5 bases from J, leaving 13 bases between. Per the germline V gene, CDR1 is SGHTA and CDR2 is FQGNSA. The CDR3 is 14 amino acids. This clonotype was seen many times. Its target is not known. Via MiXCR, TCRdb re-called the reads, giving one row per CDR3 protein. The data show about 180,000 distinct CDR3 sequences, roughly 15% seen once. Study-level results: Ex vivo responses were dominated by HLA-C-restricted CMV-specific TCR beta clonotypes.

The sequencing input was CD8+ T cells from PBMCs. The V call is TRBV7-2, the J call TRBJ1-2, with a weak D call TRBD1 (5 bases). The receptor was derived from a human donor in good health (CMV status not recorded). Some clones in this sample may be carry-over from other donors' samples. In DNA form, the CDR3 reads TGTGCCAGCAGCTTGGGGCAGGACCCTTATGGCTACACCTTC. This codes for CASSLGQDPYGYTF.